This T cell receptor (beta chain) was captured by sequencing in a study of metastatic and nonmetastatic thyroid tumors. Study details: Comparison of repertoires was carried out across blood and tumor or nodule tissue from malignant and benign thyroid patients.

Authors' methods: CDR3 was compared across clinicopathological groups, and the resulting differences were used to build a distant-metastasis classifier for papillary thyroid cancer. TCRdb re-clonotyped the PCR reads through MiXCR. TCRdb's processing, not the authors', yielded these V and J calls. The table lists roughly 30,000 clones, approximately 17% of them singletons, with 5.5% to 7.5% in the top ten. The sample holds many counts of this clone. What it binds is unknown. The same CDR3 also results from other DNA sequences found in this sample. Study findings and constraints: The study reportedly found significantly higher TCR beta diversity in malignant thyroid tumors than benign nodules, in blood and tumor.

This CDR3 comprises 11 residues. Trimming took 7 bases from V and 5 from J, leaving 8 bases between them. Among the patients, none had received any treatment before thyroid surgery. The chain couples TRBV12-3 or TRBV12-4 to TRBJ1-1; D is ambiguous. The sample consisted of blood. This clonotype was sampled from a female donor with papillary thyroid cancer or a benign thyroid nodule (not recorded which). Some clones in this sample may be carry-over from other donors' samples. CDR3 coding DNA: TGTGCCAGCACCCCGGGGACTGAAGCTTTCTTT. Translation: CASTPGTEAFF.